Each of the 26 T cell receptor beta chains below was sequenced from the same sample in a study of cytomegalovirus exposure and HLA in healthy donors. Produced via immunoSEQ multiplex PCR; TCRdb's table is partial and in-frame only. The sample contains under 200,000 clones, 89% of which appear only once. Sequencing used PBMCs. Source of these receptors: a man younger than 35 in good health and CMV-seropositive.

This clone was observed a handful of times. This chain's CDR3 is CASSLEIRGQNTEAFF. The CDR3 coding sequence is TGCGCCAGCAGCTTAGAGATAAGGGGGCAGAACACTGAAGCTTTCTTT. The chain uses TRBV5-1 and TRBJ1-1; TRBD1 agrees at 7 bases. This CDR3 is built from 16 residues. V was pared by 2 bases and J by 1 base, with 8 bases of the junction left unmatched. Germline loops: CDR1 SGHRS, CDR2 YFSETQ.

The chain combines TRBV6-1 with TRBJ2-1; no clear D gene. The CDR3 has 12 residues. Germline lookup yields CDR1 MNHNS and CDR2 SASEGT. Trimming took 3 bases from V and 7 from J, leaving 7 bases between them. The CDR3 DNA reads TGTGCCAGCAGTGATGGGCGTAATGAGCAGTTCTTC. Its protein product is CASSDGRNEQFF.

V usage is TRBV2 and J usage is TRBJ2-6, with D possibly being TRBD2 (6 bases). The CDR3 loop spans 17 amino acids. Trimming stripped 8 bases from V and 2 bases from J, with 19 bases between. Per germline, CDR1 SNHLY and CDR2 FYNNEI. Here the CDR3 DNA reads TGTGCCAGCTTCGAAGATTCCGGGGGAACTGGGGCCAACGTCCTGACTTTC. This gives the protein CASFEDSGGTGANVLTF. Using reference TRBV2 and TRBJ2-6 for the parts outside the CDR3, the full variable domain is EPEVTQTPSHQVTQMGQEVILRCVPISNHLYFYWYRQILGQKVEFLVSFYNNEISEKSEIFDDQFSVERPDGSNFTLKIRSTKLEDSAMYFCASFEDSGGTGANVLTFGAGSRLTVL.

V gene TRBV6-1 combines with J gene TRBJ1-2; maybe TRBD1 (6 bases). The CDR3 totals 19 residues. Between the trimmed V and J ends, which lost 1 base and 6 bases, there was a span of 27 bases. The V gene's germline CDR1 is MNHNS and CDR2 SASEGT. CDR3 in DNA: TGTGCCAGCAGTGAAGATAAAGTGGGGGCCGGGCGATGGTCGGATGGCTACACCTTC. Encoded protein: CASSEDKVGAGRWSDGYTF.

V and J are TRBV30 and TRBJ2-3; tentative D call: TRBD2 (6 bases). CDR1 is GTSNPN, CDR2 SVGIG, per germline (reference sequence). CDR3 length equals 16 residues. The V and J ends lost 2 bases and 0 bases respectively, with 15 bases between them. CDR3 sequence: CAWSSRLAKSTDTQYF. The CDR3 nucleotides read TGTGCCTGGAGTAGTAGGCTAGCGAAAAGCACAGATACGCAGTATTTT.

The J gene is TRBJ1-5, the V gene TRBV4-1; D remains ambiguous. Looked up from germline, CDR1 is MGHRA and CDR2 is YSYEKL. This CDR3 region has 13 residues. Trimming took 4 bases from V and 3 from J, leaving 7 bases between them. This CDR3 is CASSPLPNQPQHF. The CDR3 DNA follows: TGCGCCAGCAGCCCCCTCCCCAATCAGCCCCAGCATTTT.

The chain links TRBV29-1 to TRBJ2-1, with TRBD2 as a possible D gene (6 bases). V was cut by 7 bases and J by 0 bases, with 31 bases left in between. This CDR3 region has 20 residues. Germline V lookup: CDR1 SQVTM, CDR2 ANQGSEA. The DNA of the CDR3 is TGCAGCGCGGGACTGCACATAGTACCACCCCCTAAGAGCTCCTACAATGAGCAGTTCTTC. Translation: CSAGLHIVPPPKSSYNEQFF.

The genes are TRBV10-3 and TRBJ2-5, with D tentatively TRBD1 (5 bases). Deletions cut 0 bases from V and 2 bases from J, with 7 bases between. CDR1 and CDR2 from the germline V gene are ENHRY and SYGVKD. This CDR3 is built from 14 residues. CDR3 bases: TGTGCCATCAGTGAGTCGCCAGGGCAAGAGACCCAGTACTTC. As protein: CAISESPGQETQYF.

The chain employs TRBV6-5 and TRBJ1-4, with D unclear. V gave up 7 bases and J gave up 0 bases, with 12 bases separating them. CDR3 size: 15 residues. CDR1 and CDR2 from the germline V gene are MNHEY and SVGAGI. The CDR3 spells CASNPGGATNEKLFF. CDR3 DNA: TGTGCCAGCAACCCCGGCGGTGCAACTAATGAAAAACTGTTTTTT.

The rearrangement links TRBV27 to TRBJ2-7; TRBD1 matches 9 bases. Losses at the gene ends were 4 bases for V and 9 bases for J; bases not matched to a gene: 7. CDR1 MNHEY and CDR2 SMNVEV come from the germline V gene (reference sequence). CDR3 size: 13 residues. CDR3 coding DNA: TGTGCCAGCAGTTCCCTTGGACAGGGGAGGCAGTACTTC. It yields the protein CASSSLGQGRQYF.

This chain uses TRBV6-5 with TRBJ2-7; 11 bases line up with TRBD1. This CDR3 region has 15 residues. Trimming cost V 5 bases and J 3 bases; bases outside gene matches: 6. Germline lookup yields CDR1 MNHEY and CDR2 SVGAGI. This chain's CDR3 is CASSPGTGGYYEQYF. DNA of the CDR3: TGTGCCAGCAGTCCTGGGACAGGGGGTTACTACGAGCAGTACTTC.

In its sample, this clone was seen once. J is TRBJ1-1 and V is TRBV7-6; D gene uncertain. This CDR3 spans 14 amino acids. Trimming took off 5 bases at V and 0 bases at J, with 10 bases between the two ends. CDR1 SGHVS and CDR2 FNYEAQ come from the germline V gene. In DNA form, the CDR3 reads TGTGCCAGCAGCCGCCGGTCCATGAACACTGAAGCTTTCTTT. As protein: CASSRRSMNTEAFF.

The chain employs TRBV11-2 and TRBJ2-1; D is ambiguous. The CDR3 has 13 amino acids. Trimming took off 0 bases at V and 10 bases at J, with 10 bases between the two ends. CDR1 SGHAT and CDR2 FQNNGV come from the germline V gene. CDR3 sequence: CASSLDLLVEQFF. The DNA for the CDR3 is TGTGCCAGCAGCTTAGATCTTCTCGTGGAGCAGTTCTTC.

This rearrangement joins TRBV29-1 to TRBJ2-3; tentative D call: TRBD2 (6 bases). From germline, CDR1 is SQVTM and CDR2 ANQGSEA. The V gene lost 4 bases and the J gene lost 5 bases, with 13 bases spanning the gap. The CDR3 spans 13 residues. CDR3 in DNA: TGCAGCGTTGGTGGGGGACTCCAAGATACGCAGTATTTT. As protein: CSVGGGLQDTQYF.

The V gene is TRBV7-3, the J gene TRBJ2-1; D possibly corresponds to TRBD1 (5 bases). The V gene's germline CDR1 is SGHTA and CDR2 FQGTGA. The CDR3 has 17 residues. V was cut by 2 bases and J by 3 bases, with 17 bases left in between. The CDR3 DNA follows: TGTGCCAGCAGCTTAGGGGCGCTTGATAGCTACTACAATGAGCAGTTCTTC. It encodes CASSLGALDSYYNEQFF.

This clone was counted a few times. Here the CDR3 DNA reads TGTGCCAGCTCACCTGGCTCTTCTGTCAGGGGTGGCCCTGGCGGTCCCCAGCATTTT. It translates to CASSPGSSVRGGPGGPQHF. The V and J genes are TRBV18 and TRBJ1-5; D might be TRBD1 (6 bases). Trimming removed 3 bases at V and 10 bases at J, with 31 bases between. The CDR3 extends over 19 amino acids. The V gene's germline CDR1 is KGHSH and CDR2 LQKENI.

The chain joins TRBV2 to TRBJ2-6; D possibly corresponds to TRBD1 (5 bases). This CDR3 is built from 15 residues. Germline V gene lookup returns CDR1 SNHLY and CDR2 FYNNEI. The V end lost 6 bases, the J end lost 0 bases, and 9 bases lay between the germline ends. The chain's CDR3 is CASRKTDSGANVLTF. In DNA, the CDR3 is TGTGCCAGCAGGAAGACAGACTCTGGGGCCAACGTCCTGACTTTC.

The chain carries TRBV15 and TRBJ2-5; 8 bases align to TRBD2. The better agreement between TRBJ2-7 and the DNA end casts doubt on the J call. The V gene's germline CDR1 is LNHNV and CDR2 YYDKDF (reference sequence). The CDR3 contains 14 residues. The CDR3 region is CATSIKRESHEQYF. Here the CDR3 DNA reads TGTGCCACCAGCATTAAGCGGGAGTCCCACGAGCAGTACTTC.

V usage is TRBV6-5 and J usage is TRBJ2-7; TRBD2 agrees at 8 bases. Per germline, CDR1 MNHEY and CDR2 SVGAGI. The CDR3 loop spans 15 amino acids. J gave up 0 bases and V 5 bases, and 6 bases lay outside the gene matches. CDR3 loop: CASSVLRGASYEQYF. As DNA, the CDR3 is TGTGCCAGCAGTGTCTTGCGGGGGGCCTCCTACGAGCAGTACTTC.

This chain connects TRBV27 to TRBJ1-4; weak D call: TRBD1 (5 bases). V lost 3 bases, J lost 4 bases, and 9 bases lay in between. Per germline, CDR1 MNHEY and CDR2 SMNVEV (reference sequence). This CDR3 is 14 amino acids long. Here the CDR3 DNA reads TGTGCCAGCAGTTTGACAGTTAATAATGAAAAACTGTTTTTT. This encodes CASSLTVNNEKLFF. The whole variable domain, remainder taken from reference TRBV27 and TRBJ1-4, is EAQVTQNPRYLITVTGKKLTVTCSQNMNHEYMSWYRQDPGLGLRQIYYSMNVEVTDKGDVPEGYKVSRKEKRNFPLILESPSPNQTSLYFCASSLTVNNEKLFFGSGTQLSVL.

V is TRBV7-2 and J is TRBJ2-7, with 12 bases identical to TRBD1. Germline CDR1 is SGHTA and CDR2 is FQGNSA. V dropped 5 bases and J dropped 3; count of bases not matched to a gene: 8. CDR3 length equals 16 residues. The CDR3 nucleotides read TGTGCCAGCAGCCGGGGACAGGGGGCGCGAAACTACGAGCAGTACTTC. This translates into CASSRGQGARNYEQYF.

This clone was found once. The rearrangement joins TRBV15 to TRBJ2-3, with TRBD2 as a possible D gene (5 bases). Germline-derived CDR1 and CDR2 are LNHNV and YYDKDF (reference sequence). Between the trimmed V and J ends, which lost 9 bases and 0 bases, there was a span of 16 bases. The CDR3 totals 15 residues. The CDR3 coding sequence is TGTGCCACTTCCAAGCAACTAGGGAGCACAGATACGCAGTATTTT. This encodes CATSKQLGSTDTQYF. Based on the CDR3 plus reference TRBV15 and TRBJ2-3, the full variable domain is DAMVIQNPRYQVTQFGKPVTLSCSQTLNHNVMYWYQQKSSQAPKLLFHYYDKDFNNEADTPDNFQSRRPNTSFCFLDIRSPGLGDTAMYLCATSKQLGSTDTQYFGPGTRLTVL.

The rearrangement links TRBV2 to TRBJ1-1, with 7 bases matching TRBD1. CDR1 SNHLY and CDR2 FYNNEI come from the germline V gene. V gave up 7 bases and J gave up 5 bases; unmatched junction bases: 7. The CDR3 contains 13 residues. CDR3 bases: TGTGCCAGCAAACAGGGGAGTTGGACTGAAGCTTTCTTT. Encoded protein: CASKQGSWTEAFF.

The chain recombines TRBV27 with TRBJ2-1; 8 nucleotides agree with TRBD1. This CDR3 is built from 15 residues. J gave up 8 bases and V 4 bases, and 10 bases lay outside the gene matches. Germline V gene lookup returns CDR1 MNHEY and CDR2 SMNVEV (reference sequence). DNA for the CDR3: TGTGCCAGCAGTTATCAGGGGGCAGGCTGGTATGAGCAGTTCTTC. Translating it yields CASSYQGAGWYEQFF.

This rearrangement joins TRBV5-1 to TRBJ2-1; TRBD2 might be the D (6 bases). The CDR3 sequence is 15 residues long. V was pared by 0 bases and J by 3 bases, with 10 bases between. Germline lookup yields CDR1 SGHRS and CDR2 YFSETQ. The CDR3: CASSLAREHYNEQFF. The DNA of the CDR3 is TGCGCCAGCAGCTTGGCCCGGGAGCACTACAATGAGCAGTTCTTC.

The chain uses TRBV25-1 and TRBJ2-2; 7 bases are a match to TRBD1. Trimming cost V 6 bases and J 0 bases; bases outside gene matches: 4. The CDR3 has 15 residues. The germline V gene has CDR1 MGHDK and CDR2 SYGVNS. CDR3 residues: CASRGQGANTGELFF. CDR3 nucleotides: TGTGCCAGCAGAGGGCAGGGGGCGAACACCGGGGAGCTGTTTTTT. The full variable domain, in which reference TRBV25-1 and TRBJ2-2 provide the parts outside the CDR3, is EADIYQTPRYLVIGTGKKITLECSQTMGHDKMYWYQQDPGMELHLIHYSYGVNSTEKGDLSSESTVSRIRTEHFPLTLESARPSHTSQYLCASRGQGANTGELFFGEGSRLTVL.